The entry below describes one T cell receptor (beta chain). No antigen is known for it. These data belong to a study of early T cells in non-severe SARS-CoV-2 infection. Study-wide results and limits: Matches to VDJdb favored anti-spike CD8 responses and missed private and CD4 specificities.

Researchers attached unique molecular identifiers to individual cDNA molecules. MiXCR, applied by TCRdb to the 5' RACE reads, yields one record per CDR3 protein. The sample includes tens of thousands of distinct CDR3 sequences, about 9.4% of them seen just once. Germline V gene data show CDR1 as SGHAT and CDR2 as FQNNGV. CDR3 length equals 13 residues. Deletions cut 8 bases from V and 5 bases from J, with 12 bases between. The chain recombines TRBV11-2 with TRBJ2-2; D unclear. The sequencing here drew on whole blood, taken at baseline. The sequence came from an adult who was a healthcare worker with PCR-confirmed SARS-CoV-2 infection or an uninfected control (not recorded which). The chain's CDR3 is CASAKERTGELFF. The CDR3 DNA reads TGTGCCAGCGCTAAAGAGAGAACCGGGGAGCTGTTTTTT.